Listed below are T cell receptor beta chains from one sample, sequenced in a study of technical replicates of blood from several donors. TCRdb's copy holds only in-frame clones and misses some; the assay was immunoSEQ multiplex PCR. Among around 68,000 clones listed, under 98% were seen once. The sample consisted of T cells isolated from PBMCs. The receptors were sampled from a human donor in good health. CDR3s include the opening cysteine and the closing phenylalanine or tryptophan. Fields, in order: D gene, clone size, J gene, V gene, CDR3 DNA, CDR3 protein. D genes are given only for firm matches. Clone size appears in some rows only: once, few, many, or a class for an expanded clone.

d_gene: -
abundance: -
j_gene: TRBJ2-7
v_gene: TRBV11-3
CDR3nt: TGTGCCAGCAGCTTCGCAGGGGAAGGTTACGAGCAGTACTTC
CDR3aa: CASSFAGEGYEQYF

d_gene: -
abundance: -
j_gene: TRBJ1-5
v_gene: TRBV30
CDR3nt: TGTGCCTGGAGCGGGGGGGCCTATAGGGATCAGCCCCAGCATTTT
CDR3aa: CAWSGGAYRDQPQHF

d_gene: TRBD1
abundance: -
j_gene: TRBJ2-3
v_gene: TRBV30
CDR3nt: TGTGCCTGGACCCCGACAGGGTACGCTGATACGCAGTATTTT
CDR3aa: CAWTPTGYADTQYF

d_gene: TRBD2
abundance: -
j_gene: TRBJ2-1
v_gene: TRBV9
CDR3nt: TGTGCCAGCAGCGTAGCTAGCGGGAGAGGGAATGAGCAGTTCTTC
CDR3aa: CASSVASGRGNEQFF

d_gene: TRBD1
abundance: -
j_gene: TRBJ2-5
v_gene: TRBV18
CDR3nt: TGTGCCAGCTCCTGGGACAGGGGGCGAGAGACCCAGTACTTC
CDR3aa: CASSWDRGRETQYF

d_gene: -
abundance: -
j_gene: TRBJ2-2
v_gene: TRBV6-4
CDR3nt: TGTGCCAGCAGTGCCTCAGGGGTCACCGGGGAGCTGTTTTTT
CDR3aa: CASSASGVTGELFF

d_gene: -
abundance: -
j_gene: TRBJ1-5
v_gene: TRBV6-7
CDR3nt: TGTGCCAGCAGTTACTACGGGGGGGTTTCGGGGCAGCCCCAGCATTTT
CDR3aa: CASSYYGGVSGQPQHF

d_gene: -
abundance: few
j_gene: TRBJ1-1
v_gene: TRBV7-9
CDR3nt: TGTGCCAGCAGCTTCGGGGACACTGAAGCTTTCTTT
CDR3aa: CASSFGDTEAFF

d_gene: TRBD1
abundance: -
j_gene: TRBJ1-5
v_gene: TRBV4-2
CDR3nt: TGTGCCAGCAGCCAAGAACAGGGGACCAATCAGCCCCAGCATTTT
CDR3aa: CASSQEQGTNQPQHF

d_gene: -
abundance: -
j_gene: TRBJ2-7
v_gene: TRBV5-1
CDR3nt: TGCGCCAGCAGCTTGGGGCGGGAATTCTACGAGCAGTACTTC
CDR3aa: CASSLGREFYEQYF

d_gene: -
abundance: -
j_gene: TRBJ2-1
v_gene: TRBV27
CDR3nt: TGTGCCAGCAAAGGCTGGACAAATGAGCAGTTCTTC
CDR3aa: CASKGWTNEQFF

d_gene: -
abundance: -
j_gene: TRBJ1-5
v_gene: TRBV6-5
CDR3nt: TGTGCCAGCAGTTACTCGCCGGGGGGCCAGCCCCAGCATTTT
CDR3aa: CASSYSPGGQPQHF

d_gene: TRBD1
abundance: -
j_gene: TRBJ2-2
v_gene: TRBV6-1
CDR3nt: TGTGCCAGCACTAGAGGGACAGGGAGGACCGGGGAGCTGTTTTTT
CDR3aa: CASTRGTGRTGELFF

d_gene: -
abundance: -
j_gene: TRBJ1-5
v_gene: TRBV6-1
CDR3nt: TGTGCCAGCAGTGAAACAGGGCTAGGCAATCAGCCCCAGCATTTT
CDR3aa: CASSETGLGNQPQHF

d_gene: -
abundance: -
j_gene: TRBJ2-7
v_gene: TRBV7-8
CDR3nt: TGTGCCAGCAGCTCTATTTACTACGAGCAGTACTTC
CDR3aa: CASSSIYYEQYF

d_gene: -
abundance: once
j_gene: TRBJ1-2
v_gene: TRBV12-5
CDR3nt: TGTGCTAGTGGTTTGACGGGACGGGGGGTTGGTGCCTATGGCTACACCTTC
CDR3aa: CASGLTGRGVGAYGYTF

d_gene: -
abundance: -
j_gene: TRBJ2-2
v_gene: TRBV2
CDR3nt: TGTGCCAGCAATAGCGGCCGCGAGGTCGGGGAGCTGTTTTTT
CDR3aa: CASNSGREVGELFF

d_gene: -
abundance: -
j_gene: TRBJ1-1
v_gene: TRBV6-6
CDR3nt: TGTGCCAGCAGTACCGGGGAGAACACTGAAGCTTTCTTT
CDR3aa: CASSTGENTEAFF